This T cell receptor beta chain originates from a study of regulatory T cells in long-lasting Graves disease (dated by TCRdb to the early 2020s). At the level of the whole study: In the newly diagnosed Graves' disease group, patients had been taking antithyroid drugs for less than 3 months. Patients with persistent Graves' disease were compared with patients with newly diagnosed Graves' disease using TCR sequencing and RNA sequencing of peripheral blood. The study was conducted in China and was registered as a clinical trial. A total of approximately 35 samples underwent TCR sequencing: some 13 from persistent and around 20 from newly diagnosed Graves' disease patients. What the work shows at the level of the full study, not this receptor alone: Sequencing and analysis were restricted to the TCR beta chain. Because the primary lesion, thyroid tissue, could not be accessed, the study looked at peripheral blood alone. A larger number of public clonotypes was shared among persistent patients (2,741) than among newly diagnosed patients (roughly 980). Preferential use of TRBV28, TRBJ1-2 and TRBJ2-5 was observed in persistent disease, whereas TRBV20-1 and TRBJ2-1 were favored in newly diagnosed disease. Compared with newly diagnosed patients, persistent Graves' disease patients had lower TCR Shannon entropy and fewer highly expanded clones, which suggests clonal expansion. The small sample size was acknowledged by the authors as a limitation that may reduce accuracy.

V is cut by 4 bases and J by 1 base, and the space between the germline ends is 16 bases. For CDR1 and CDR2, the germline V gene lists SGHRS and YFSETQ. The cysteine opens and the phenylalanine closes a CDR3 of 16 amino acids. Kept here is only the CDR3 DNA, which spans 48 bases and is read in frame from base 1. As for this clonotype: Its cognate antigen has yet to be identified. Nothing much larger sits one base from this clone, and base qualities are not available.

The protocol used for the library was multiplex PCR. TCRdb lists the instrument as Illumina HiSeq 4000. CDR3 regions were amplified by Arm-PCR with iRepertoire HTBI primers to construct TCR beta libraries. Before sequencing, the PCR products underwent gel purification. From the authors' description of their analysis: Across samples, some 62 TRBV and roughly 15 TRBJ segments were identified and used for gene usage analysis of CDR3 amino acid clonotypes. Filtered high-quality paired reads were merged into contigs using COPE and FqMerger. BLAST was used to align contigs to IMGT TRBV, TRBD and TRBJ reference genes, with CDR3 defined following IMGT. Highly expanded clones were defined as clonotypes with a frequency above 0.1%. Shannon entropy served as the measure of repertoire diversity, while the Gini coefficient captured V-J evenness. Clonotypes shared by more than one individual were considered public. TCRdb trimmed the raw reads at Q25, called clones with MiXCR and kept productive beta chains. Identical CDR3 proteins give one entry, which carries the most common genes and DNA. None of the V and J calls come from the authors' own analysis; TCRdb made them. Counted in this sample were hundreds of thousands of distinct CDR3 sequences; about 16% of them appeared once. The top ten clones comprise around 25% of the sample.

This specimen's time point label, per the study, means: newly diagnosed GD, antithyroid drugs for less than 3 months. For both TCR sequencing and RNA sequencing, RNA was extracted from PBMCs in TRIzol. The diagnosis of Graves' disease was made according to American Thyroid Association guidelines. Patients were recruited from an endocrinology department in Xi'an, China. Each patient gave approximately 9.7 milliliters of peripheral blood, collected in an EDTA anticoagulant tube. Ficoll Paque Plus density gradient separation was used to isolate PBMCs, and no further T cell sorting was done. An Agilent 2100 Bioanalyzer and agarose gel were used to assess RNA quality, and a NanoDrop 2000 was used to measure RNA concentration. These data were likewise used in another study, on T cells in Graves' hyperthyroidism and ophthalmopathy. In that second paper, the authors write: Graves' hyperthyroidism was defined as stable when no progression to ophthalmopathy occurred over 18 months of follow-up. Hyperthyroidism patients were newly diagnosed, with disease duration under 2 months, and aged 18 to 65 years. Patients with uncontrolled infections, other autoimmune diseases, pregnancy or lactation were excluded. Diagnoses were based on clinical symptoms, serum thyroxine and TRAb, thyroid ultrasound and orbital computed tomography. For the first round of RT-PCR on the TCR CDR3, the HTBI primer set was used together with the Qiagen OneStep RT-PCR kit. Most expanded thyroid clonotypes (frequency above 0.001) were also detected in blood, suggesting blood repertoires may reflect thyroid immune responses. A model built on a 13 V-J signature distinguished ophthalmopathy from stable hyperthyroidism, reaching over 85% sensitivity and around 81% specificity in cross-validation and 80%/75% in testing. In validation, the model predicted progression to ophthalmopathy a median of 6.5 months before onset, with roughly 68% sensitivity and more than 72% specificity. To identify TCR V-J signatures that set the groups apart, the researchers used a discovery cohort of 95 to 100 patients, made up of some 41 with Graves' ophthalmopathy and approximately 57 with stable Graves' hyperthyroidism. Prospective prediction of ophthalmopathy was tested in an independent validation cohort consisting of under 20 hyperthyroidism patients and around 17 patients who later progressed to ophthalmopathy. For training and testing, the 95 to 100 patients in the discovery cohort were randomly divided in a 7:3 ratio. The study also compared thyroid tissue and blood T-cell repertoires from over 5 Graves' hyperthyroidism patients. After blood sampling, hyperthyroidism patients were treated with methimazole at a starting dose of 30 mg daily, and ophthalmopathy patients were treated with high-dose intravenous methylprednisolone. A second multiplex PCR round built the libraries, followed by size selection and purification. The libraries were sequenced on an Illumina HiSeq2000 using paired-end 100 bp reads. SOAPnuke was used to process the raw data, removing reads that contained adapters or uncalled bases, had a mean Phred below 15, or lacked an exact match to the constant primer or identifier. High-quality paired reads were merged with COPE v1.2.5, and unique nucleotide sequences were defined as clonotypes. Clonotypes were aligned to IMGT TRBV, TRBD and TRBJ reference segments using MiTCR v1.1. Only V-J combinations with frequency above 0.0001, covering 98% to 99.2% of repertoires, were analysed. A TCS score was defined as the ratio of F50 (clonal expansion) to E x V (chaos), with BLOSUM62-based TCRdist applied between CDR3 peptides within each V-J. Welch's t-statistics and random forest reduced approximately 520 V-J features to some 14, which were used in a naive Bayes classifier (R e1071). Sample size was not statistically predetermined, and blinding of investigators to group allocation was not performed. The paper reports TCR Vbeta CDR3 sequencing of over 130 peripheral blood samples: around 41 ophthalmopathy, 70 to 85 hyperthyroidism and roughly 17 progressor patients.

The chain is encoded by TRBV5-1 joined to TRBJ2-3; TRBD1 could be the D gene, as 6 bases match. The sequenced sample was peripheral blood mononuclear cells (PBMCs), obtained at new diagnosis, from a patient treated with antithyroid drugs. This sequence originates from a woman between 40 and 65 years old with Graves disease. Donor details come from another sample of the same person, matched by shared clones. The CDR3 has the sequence CASSATHRVGTDTQYF. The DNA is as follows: TGCGCCAGCAGCGCGACACACAGGGTCGGCACAGATACGCAGTATTTT.